This entry features one T cell receptor (beta chain) sequence. This table comes from immunoSEQ multiplex PCR, and its TCRdb copy is limited to in-frame clones, with some not included. The sample includes around 160,000 clones, approximately 85% of them seen just once. These data belong to a study of blood T cell repertoires in COVID-19. V was cut by 3 bases and J by 5 bases, with 16 bases left in between. Germline lookup yields CDR1 LGHNA and CDR2 YSLEER. This CDR3 comprises 15 residues. The chain uses TRBV4-3 and TRBJ1-2, with D perhaps matching TRBD1 (6 bases). This TCR was recovered from a woman aged 60 to 75 with COVID-19, enrolled during active disease. Input material: peripheral blood. DNA of the CDR3: TGCGCCAGCAGCCACTCCGTCAGGGGAAGGTATGGCTACACCTTC. Protein: CASSHSVRGRYGYTF.